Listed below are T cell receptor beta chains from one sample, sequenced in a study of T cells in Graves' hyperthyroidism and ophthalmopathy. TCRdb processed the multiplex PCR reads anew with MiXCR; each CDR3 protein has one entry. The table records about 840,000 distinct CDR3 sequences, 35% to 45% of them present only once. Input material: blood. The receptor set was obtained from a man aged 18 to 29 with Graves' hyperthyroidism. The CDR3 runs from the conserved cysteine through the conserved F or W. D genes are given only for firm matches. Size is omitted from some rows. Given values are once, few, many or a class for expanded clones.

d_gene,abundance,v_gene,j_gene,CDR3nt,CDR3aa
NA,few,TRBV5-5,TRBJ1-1,TGTGCCAGCAGCGGCACGACTCAGAACACTGAAGCTTTCTTT,CASSGTTQNTEAFF
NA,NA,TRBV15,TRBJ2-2,TGTGCCACCAGCAGAGATCCCAGTTACACCGGGGAGCTGTTTTTT,CATSRDPSYTGELFF
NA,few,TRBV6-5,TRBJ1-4,TGTGCCAGCAGCCCCGGGGGGGATGAAAAACTGTTTTTT,CASSPGGDEKLFF
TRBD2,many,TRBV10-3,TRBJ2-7,TGTGCCATCAGCGCTAGCGGGAGCTCCTACGAGCAGTACTTC,CAISASGSSYEQYF
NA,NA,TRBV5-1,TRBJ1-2,TGCGCCAGCAGCGCGGGGGGGCCAAGCTATGGCTACACCTTC,CASSAGGPSYGYTF
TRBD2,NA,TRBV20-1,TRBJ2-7,TGCAGTGCCTCTAGCGGGACCCCCTACGAGCAGTACTTC,CSASSGTPYEQYF
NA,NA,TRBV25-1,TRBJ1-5,TGTGCTAGCAGTGAGCGGACCGGGGAGCCCAAGCATTTT,CASSERTGEPKHF
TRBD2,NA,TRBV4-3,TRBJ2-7,TGCGCCAGCAGCCAAGATGGGCCAGCGGGAGTCTACGAGCAGTACTTC,CASSQDGPAGVYEQYF
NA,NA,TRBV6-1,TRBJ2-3,TGTGCCAGCAGTGAAGGGCCTCCAGATACGCAGTATTTT,CASSEGPPDTQYF
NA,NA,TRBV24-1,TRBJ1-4,TGTGCCACCAGTGAGCCGGGACTGTTTTTT,CATSEPGLFF
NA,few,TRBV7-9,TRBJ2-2,TGTGCCAGCAGCTTAGATAGTCCCCCCGGGGAGCTGTTTTTT,CASSLDSPPGELFF